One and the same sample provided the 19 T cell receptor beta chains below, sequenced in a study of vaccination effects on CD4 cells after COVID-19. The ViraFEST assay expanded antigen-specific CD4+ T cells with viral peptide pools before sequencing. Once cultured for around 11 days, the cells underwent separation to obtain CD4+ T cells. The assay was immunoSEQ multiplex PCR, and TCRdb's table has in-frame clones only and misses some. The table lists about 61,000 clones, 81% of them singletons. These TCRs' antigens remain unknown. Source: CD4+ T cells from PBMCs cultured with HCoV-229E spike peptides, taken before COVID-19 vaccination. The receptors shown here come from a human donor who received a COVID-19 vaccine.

The CDR3 loop reads CASSLTQNTEAFF. Written as DNA, the CDR3 is TGTGCCAGCAGCTTAACACAGAACACTGAAGCTTTCTTT. The chain uses TRBV7-3 and TRBJ1-1; the D is unclear. The length of the CDR3 is 13 residues. Deletions cut 0 bases from V and 1 base from J, with 3 bases between. Per the germline V gene, CDR1 is SGHTA and CDR2 is FQGTGA. The full variable domain, with the rest looked up from reference TRBV7-3 and TRBJ1-1, is GAGVSQTPSNKVTEKGKYVELRCDPISGHTALYWYRQSLGQGPEFLIYFQGTGAADDSGLPNDRFFAVRPEGSVSTLKIQRTERGDSAVYLCASSLTQNTEAFFGQGTRLTVV.

CDR3 region: CASSLTAQGATGELFF. CDR3 in DNA: TGTGCCAGCAGCTTAACAGCACAGGGGGCCACCGGGGAGCTGTTTTTT. The chain is built from TRBV7-3 and TRBJ2-2; 9 bases agree with TRBD1. This CDR3 has 16 amino acids. V was pared by 0 bases and J by 4 bases, with 3 bases of the junction left unmatched. Germline V lookup: CDR1 SGHTA, CDR2 FQGTGA.

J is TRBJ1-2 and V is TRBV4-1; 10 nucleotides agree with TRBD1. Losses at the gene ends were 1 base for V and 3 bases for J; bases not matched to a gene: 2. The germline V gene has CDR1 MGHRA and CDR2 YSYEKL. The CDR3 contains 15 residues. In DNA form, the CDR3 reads TGCGCCAGCAGCCAAGGGGGACAGGGGCACTATGGCTACACCTTC. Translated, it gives CASSQGGQGHYGYTF.

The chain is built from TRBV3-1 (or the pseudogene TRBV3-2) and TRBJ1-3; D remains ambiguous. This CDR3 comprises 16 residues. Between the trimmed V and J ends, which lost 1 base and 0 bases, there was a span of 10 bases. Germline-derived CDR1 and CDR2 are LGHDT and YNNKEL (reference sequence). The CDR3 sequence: CASSQASVGSGNTIYF. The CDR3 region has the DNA TGTGCCAGCAGCCAAGCTTCTGTGGGCTCTGGAAACACCATATATTTT.

The chain's CDR3 is CATGDPRLSSSYNEQFF. The DNA of the CDR3 is TGTGCCACGGGGGACCCAAGACTATCCAGCTCCTACAATGAGCAGTTCTTC. V usage is TRBV10-3 and J usage is TRBJ2-1; D perhaps matches TRBD2 (6 bases). Germline V gene lookup returns CDR1 ENHRY and CDR2 SYGVKD. This CDR3 is built from 17 residues. V dropped 10 bases and J dropped 0 bases, with 22 bases sitting between them.

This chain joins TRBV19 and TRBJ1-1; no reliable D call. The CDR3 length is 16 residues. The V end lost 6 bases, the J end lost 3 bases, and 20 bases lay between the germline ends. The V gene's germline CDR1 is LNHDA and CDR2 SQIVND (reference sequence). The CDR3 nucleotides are TGTGCCAGTAGAACTCCCGGGTCAGCTAGTTACACTGAAGCTTTCTTT. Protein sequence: CASRTPGSASYTEAFF. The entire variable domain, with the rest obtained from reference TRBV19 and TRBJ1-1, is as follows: DGGITQSPKYLFRKEGQNVTLSCEQNLNHDAMYWYRQDPGQGLRLIYYSQIVNDFQKGDIAEGYSVSREKKESFPLTVTSAQKNPTAFYLCASRTPGSASYTEAFFGQGTRLTVV.

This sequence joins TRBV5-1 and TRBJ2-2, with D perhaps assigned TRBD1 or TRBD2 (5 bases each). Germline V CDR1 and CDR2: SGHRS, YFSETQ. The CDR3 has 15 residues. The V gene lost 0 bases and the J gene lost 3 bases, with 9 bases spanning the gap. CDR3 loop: CASSLGGFDTGELFF. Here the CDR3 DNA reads TGCGCCAGCAGCTTGGGGGGGTTTGACACCGGGGAGCTGTTTTTT.

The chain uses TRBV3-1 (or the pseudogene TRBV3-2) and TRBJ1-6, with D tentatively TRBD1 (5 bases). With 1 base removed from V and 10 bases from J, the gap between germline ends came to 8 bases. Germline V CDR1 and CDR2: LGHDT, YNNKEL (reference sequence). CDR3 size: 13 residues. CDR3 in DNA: TGTGCCAGCAGCCAAGGGACACCCTCACCCCTCCACTTT. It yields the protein CASSQGTPSPLHF.

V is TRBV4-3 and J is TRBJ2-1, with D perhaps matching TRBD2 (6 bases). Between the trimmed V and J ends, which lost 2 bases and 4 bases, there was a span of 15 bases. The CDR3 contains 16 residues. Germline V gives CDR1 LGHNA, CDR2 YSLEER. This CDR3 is CASSQTSLIWYNEQFF. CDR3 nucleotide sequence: TGCGCCAGCAGCCAAACTAGCTTGATATGGTACAATGAGCAGTTCTTC.

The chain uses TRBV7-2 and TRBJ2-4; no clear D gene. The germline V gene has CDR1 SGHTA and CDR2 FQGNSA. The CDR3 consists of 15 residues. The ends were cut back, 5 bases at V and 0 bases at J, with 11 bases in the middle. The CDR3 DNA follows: TGTGCCAGCAGCCTACAGATACTAGCCAAAAACATTCAGTACTTC. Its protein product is CASSLQILAKNIQYF. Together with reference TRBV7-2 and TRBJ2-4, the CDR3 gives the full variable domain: GAGVSQSPSNKVTEKGKDVELRCDPISGHTALYWYRQSLGQGLEFLIYFQGNSAPDKSGLPSDRFSAERTGGSVSTLTIQRTQQEDSAVYLCASSLQILAKNIQYFGAGTRLSVL.

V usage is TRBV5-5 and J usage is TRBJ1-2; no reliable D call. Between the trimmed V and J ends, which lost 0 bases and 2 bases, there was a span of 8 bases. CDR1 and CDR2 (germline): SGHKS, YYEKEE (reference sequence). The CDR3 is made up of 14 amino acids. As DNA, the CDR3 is TGTGCCAGCAGCTTGGAGGCGGTCAACTATGGCTACACCTTC. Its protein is CASSLEAVNYGYTF. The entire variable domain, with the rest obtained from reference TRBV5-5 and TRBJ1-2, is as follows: DAGVTQSPTHLIKTRGQQVTLRCSPISGHKSVSWYQQVLGQGPQFIFQYYEKEERGRGNFPDRFSARQFPNYSSELNVNALLLGDSALYLCASSLEAVNYGYTFGSGTRLTVV.

DNA of the CDR3: TGTGCCAGCAGTCGTCTAGTGACATCTAACTATGGCTACACCTTC. It is translated as CASSRLVTSNYGYTF. The rearrangement joins TRBV6-5 to TRBJ1-2; D remains ambiguous. The CDR3 consists of 15 residues. Germline V gene lookup returns CDR1 MNHEY and CDR2 SVGAGI. V was cut by 5 bases and J by 0 bases, with 13 bases left in between.

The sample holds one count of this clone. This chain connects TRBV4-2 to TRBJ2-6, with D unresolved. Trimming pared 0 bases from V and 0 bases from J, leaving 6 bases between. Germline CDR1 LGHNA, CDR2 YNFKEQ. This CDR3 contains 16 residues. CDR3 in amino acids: CASSQDLVSGANVLTF. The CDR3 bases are TGTGCCAGCAGCCAAGACTTGGTCTCTGGGGCCAACGTCCTGACTTTC.

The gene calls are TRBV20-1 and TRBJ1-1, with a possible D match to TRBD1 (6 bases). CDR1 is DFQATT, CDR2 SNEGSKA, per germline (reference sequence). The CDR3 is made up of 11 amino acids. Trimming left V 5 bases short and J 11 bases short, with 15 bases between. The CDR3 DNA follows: TGCAGTGCTTTTCCGGGGGCCGAGGCTTTCTTT. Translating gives CSAFPGAEAFF.

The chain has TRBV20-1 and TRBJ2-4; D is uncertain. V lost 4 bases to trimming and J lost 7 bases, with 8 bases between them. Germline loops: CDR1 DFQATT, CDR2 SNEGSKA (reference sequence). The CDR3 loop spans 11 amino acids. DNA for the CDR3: TGCAGTGCTATTTTCCGGAACATTCAGTACTTC. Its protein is CSAIFRNIQYF.

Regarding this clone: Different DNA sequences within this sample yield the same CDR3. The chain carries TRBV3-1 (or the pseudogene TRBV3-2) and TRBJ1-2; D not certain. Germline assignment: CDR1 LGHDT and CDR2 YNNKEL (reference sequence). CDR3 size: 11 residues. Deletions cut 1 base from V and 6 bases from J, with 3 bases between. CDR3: CASSQGDGYTF. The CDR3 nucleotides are TGTGCCAGCAGCCAAGGGGATGGCTACACCTTC.

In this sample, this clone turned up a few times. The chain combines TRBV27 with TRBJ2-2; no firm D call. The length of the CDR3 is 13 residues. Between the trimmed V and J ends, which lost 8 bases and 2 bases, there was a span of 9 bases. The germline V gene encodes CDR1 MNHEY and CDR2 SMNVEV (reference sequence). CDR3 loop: CASGPLNTGELFF. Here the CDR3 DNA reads TGTGCCAGCGGCCCCCTCAACACCGGGGAGCTGTTTTTT.

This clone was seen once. In nucleotides, the CDR3 is TGTGCCATCAGTGAGTTCCAAGAGACCCAGTACTTC. The encoded protein is CAISEFQETQYF. The rearrangement uses TRBV10-3 and TRBJ2-5; D ambiguous. Trimming cost V 1 base and J 1 base, with 1 base left between them. This CDR3 has 12 residues. Germline CDR1 reads ENHRY; CDR2 reads SYGVKD.

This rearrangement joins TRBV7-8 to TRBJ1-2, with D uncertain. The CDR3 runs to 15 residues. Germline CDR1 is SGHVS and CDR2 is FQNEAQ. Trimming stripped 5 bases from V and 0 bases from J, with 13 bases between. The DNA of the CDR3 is TGTGCCAGCAGCCCCGGACGGGGATCTAACTATGGCTACACCTTC. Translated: CASSPGRGSNYGYTF.